The next 15 T cell receptor beta chains were all read from a single sample in a study of blood T cell repertoires in COVID-19. Data came from immunoSEQ multiplex PCR; TCRdb stores just in-frame clones and leaves some out. The table shows under 150,000 clones, with 65% to 90% occurring only once. The sequenced sample was PBMCs or T cells enriched from blood (not recorded which). The receptors come from a woman in her forties or fifties who had recovered from COVID-19.

This chain joins TRBV6-1 and TRBJ1-3, with D possibly matching TRBD1 (6 bases). The V gene lost 0 bases and the J gene lost 4 bases, with 16 bases spanning the gap. Looked up from germline, CDR1 is MNHNS and CDR2 is SASEGT. This CDR3 has 17 amino acids. The CDR3 loop is CASSEARGGASGNTIYF. CDR3 bases: TGTGCCAGCAGTGAAGCGCGCGGGGGCGCGTCGGGAAACACCATATATTTT.

This sequence joins TRBV6-5 and TRBJ2-2; no clear D gene. V was cut by 10 bases and J by 6 bases, with 12 bases left in between. The CDR3 covers 12 residues. From germline, CDR1 is MNHEY and CDR2 SVGAGI. The DNA of the CDR3 is TGTGCCATTAAAAGAGATGCCGGGGAGCTGTTTTTT. As protein: CAIKRDAGELFF.

This clone appeared once. The rearrangement joins TRBV5-8 to TRBJ1-6, with TRBD1 matching 7 bases. Germline V gene lookup returns CDR1 SGHTS and CDR2 YDEGEE. V trimming: 2 bases; J trimming: 6 bases; junction bases outside the gene matches: 2. This CDR3 has 14 residues. The CDR3 spells CASSFQGGNSPLHF. CDR3 DNA sequence: TGTGCCAGCAGCTTTCAGGGGGGTAATTCACCCCTCCACTTT. Full variable domain (remainder filled in from reference TRBV5-8 and TRBJ1-6): EAGVTQSPTHLIKTRGQQATLRCSPISGHTSVYWYQQALGLGLQFLLWYDEGEERNRGNFPPRFSGRQFPNYSSELNVNALELEDSALYLCASSFQGGNSPLHFGNGTRLTVT.

The V call is TRBV5-4, the J call TRBJ1-4; 7 nucleotides line up with TRBD1. CDR1 is SGHNT and CDR2 is YYREEE in the germline V gene (reference sequence). CDR3 length: 14 amino acids. After removal of 6 bases from V and 3 bases from J, the junction contained 5 bases not matched to a gene. In nucleotides, the CDR3 is TGTGCCAGCACTCGACAGGGTGCTAATGAAAAACTGTTTTTT. Its protein product is CASTRQGANEKLFF.

The chain has TRBV10-3 and TRBJ2-3; a possible D gene is TRBD1 (5 bases). This CDR3 is 15 amino acids long. V lost 10 bases to trimming and J lost 2 bases, with 19 bases between them. Germline assignment: CDR1 ENHRY and CDR2 SYGVKD. CDR3 residues: CATRLPAGPTDTQYF. In DNA, the CDR3 is TGTGCCACCCGCCTCCCGGCAGGGCCCACAGATACGCAGTATTTT.

This chain's CDR3 is CASSPIGTGNQPQHF. DNA of the CDR3: TGTGCCAGCAGTCCTATAGGGACAGGGAACCAGCCCCAGCATTTT. The V gene is TRBV27, the J gene TRBJ1-5; 9 bases line up with TRBD1. The V gene end was trimmed by 5 bases and the J gene end by 7 bases; junction bases not matched to a gene: 9. Germline CDR1 is MNHEY and CDR2 is SMNVEV (reference sequence). The CDR3 is 15 amino acids.

V is TRBV28 and J is TRBJ2-3; 7 bases line up with TRBD1. V lost 2 bases to trimming and J lost 6 bases; unmatched junction nucleotides: 5. The germline CDR1 and CDR2 sequences are MDHEN and SYDVKM. This CDR3 is 14 amino acids long. CDR3 in DNA: TGTGCCAGCAGTTTACAGGGACAGCTTGATACGCAGTATTTT. Translated: CASSLQGQLDTQYF.

V is TRBV2 and J is TRBJ1-4, with D perhaps matching TRBD1 (5 bases). Germline CDR1 and CDR2: SNHLY and FYNNEI. The CDR3 spans 14 residues. V dropped 8 bases and J dropped 0 bases, with 10 bases sitting between them. The CDR3 region is CASSRDSTNEKLFF. CDR3 DNA: TGTGCCAGCTCTCGGGACTCAACTAATGAAAAACTGTTTTTT. The full variable domain, in which reference TRBV2 and TRBJ1-4 provide the parts outside the CDR3, is EPEVTQTPSHQVTQMGQEVILRCVPISNHLYFYWYRQILGQKVEFLVSFYNNEISEKSEIFDDQFSVERPDGSNFTLKIRSTKLEDSAMYFCASSRDSTNEKLFFGSGTQLSVL.

The chain combines TRBV27 with TRBJ1-6; 12 bases are a match to TRBD1. Germline assignment: CDR1 MNHEY and CDR2 SMNVEV (reference sequence). The CDR3 runs to 18 residues. Trimming cost V 4 bases and J 4 bases; bases outside gene matches: 8. In nucleotides, the CDR3 is TGTGCCAGCAGTTCGGGACAGGGGGCTCGGCCATATAATTCACCCCTCCACTTT. Translated, it gives CASSSGQGARPYNSPLHF.

The CDR3 DNA reads TGTGCCAGCAGCTGGGACAGGTCCCGGGAGCAGTACTTC. Amino acids: CASSWDRSREQYF. This chain links TRBV7-3 with TRBJ2-7; 8 positions match TRBD1. Per germline, CDR1 SGHTA and CDR2 FQGTGA. This CDR3 contains 13 residues. V shed 4 bases and J 7 bases; nucleotides not matched to a gene: 6.

This chain links TRBV29-1 with TRBJ2-5; possibly TRBD2 for D (5 bases). With 7 bases removed from V and 7 bases from J, the gap between germline ends came to 16 bases. Germline V lookup: CDR1 SQVTM, CDR2 ANQGSEA. CDR3 size: 12 residues. This CDR3 is CSGKRPEGTQYF. The CDR3 DNA reads TGCAGCGGGAAAAGGCCCGAGGGGACCCAGTACTTC.

This sequence joins TRBV30 and TRBJ1-2; 7 nucleotides line up with TRBD1. Trimming cost V 0 bases and J 7 bases; bases outside gene matches: 8. CDR3 length: 14 residues. Germline values: CDR1 GTSNPN, CDR2 SVGIG (reference sequence). The CDR3 bases are TGTGCCTGGAGTGTTGGAGGGGGCAGAAGTGGCTACACCTTC. It is translated as CAWSVGGGRSGYTF.

The rearrangement links TRBV2 to TRBJ1-6; TRBD1 aligns across 8 bases. Germline V gene lookup returns CDR1 SNHLY and CDR2 FYNNEI. Trimming took 7 bases from V and 4 from J; bases not matched to a gene: 9. CDR3 length equals 16 residues. CDR3 region: CASTRRRTGYNSPLHF. CDR3 nucleotides: TGTGCCAGCACCCGCCGGAGGACAGGGTATAATTCACCCCTCCACTTT.

The chain is built from TRBV6-5 and TRBJ2-7; D perhaps matches TRBD1 (6 bases). The germline V gene has CDR1 MNHEY and CDR2 SVGAGI. V shed 2 bases and J shed 2 bases, with 13 bases lying between them. The CDR3 extends over 15 amino acids. CDR3 sequence reads: CASSYRQGNAYEQYF. The CDR3 DNA is TGTGCCAGCAGTTACCGCCAGGGGAACGCCTACGAGCAGTACTTC.

The rearrangement links TRBV7-8 to TRBJ2-1, with D perhaps matching TRBD1 (6 bases). Per the germline V gene, CDR1 is SGHVS and CDR2 is FQNEAQ. The V and J ends lost 5 bases and 2 bases respectively, with 16 bases between them. The CDR3 consists of 16 residues. CDR3 protein: CASSTPRDTPYNEQFF. CDR3 in DNA: TGTGCCAGCAGCACGCCCCGGGACACCCCCTACAATGAGCAGTTCTTC.